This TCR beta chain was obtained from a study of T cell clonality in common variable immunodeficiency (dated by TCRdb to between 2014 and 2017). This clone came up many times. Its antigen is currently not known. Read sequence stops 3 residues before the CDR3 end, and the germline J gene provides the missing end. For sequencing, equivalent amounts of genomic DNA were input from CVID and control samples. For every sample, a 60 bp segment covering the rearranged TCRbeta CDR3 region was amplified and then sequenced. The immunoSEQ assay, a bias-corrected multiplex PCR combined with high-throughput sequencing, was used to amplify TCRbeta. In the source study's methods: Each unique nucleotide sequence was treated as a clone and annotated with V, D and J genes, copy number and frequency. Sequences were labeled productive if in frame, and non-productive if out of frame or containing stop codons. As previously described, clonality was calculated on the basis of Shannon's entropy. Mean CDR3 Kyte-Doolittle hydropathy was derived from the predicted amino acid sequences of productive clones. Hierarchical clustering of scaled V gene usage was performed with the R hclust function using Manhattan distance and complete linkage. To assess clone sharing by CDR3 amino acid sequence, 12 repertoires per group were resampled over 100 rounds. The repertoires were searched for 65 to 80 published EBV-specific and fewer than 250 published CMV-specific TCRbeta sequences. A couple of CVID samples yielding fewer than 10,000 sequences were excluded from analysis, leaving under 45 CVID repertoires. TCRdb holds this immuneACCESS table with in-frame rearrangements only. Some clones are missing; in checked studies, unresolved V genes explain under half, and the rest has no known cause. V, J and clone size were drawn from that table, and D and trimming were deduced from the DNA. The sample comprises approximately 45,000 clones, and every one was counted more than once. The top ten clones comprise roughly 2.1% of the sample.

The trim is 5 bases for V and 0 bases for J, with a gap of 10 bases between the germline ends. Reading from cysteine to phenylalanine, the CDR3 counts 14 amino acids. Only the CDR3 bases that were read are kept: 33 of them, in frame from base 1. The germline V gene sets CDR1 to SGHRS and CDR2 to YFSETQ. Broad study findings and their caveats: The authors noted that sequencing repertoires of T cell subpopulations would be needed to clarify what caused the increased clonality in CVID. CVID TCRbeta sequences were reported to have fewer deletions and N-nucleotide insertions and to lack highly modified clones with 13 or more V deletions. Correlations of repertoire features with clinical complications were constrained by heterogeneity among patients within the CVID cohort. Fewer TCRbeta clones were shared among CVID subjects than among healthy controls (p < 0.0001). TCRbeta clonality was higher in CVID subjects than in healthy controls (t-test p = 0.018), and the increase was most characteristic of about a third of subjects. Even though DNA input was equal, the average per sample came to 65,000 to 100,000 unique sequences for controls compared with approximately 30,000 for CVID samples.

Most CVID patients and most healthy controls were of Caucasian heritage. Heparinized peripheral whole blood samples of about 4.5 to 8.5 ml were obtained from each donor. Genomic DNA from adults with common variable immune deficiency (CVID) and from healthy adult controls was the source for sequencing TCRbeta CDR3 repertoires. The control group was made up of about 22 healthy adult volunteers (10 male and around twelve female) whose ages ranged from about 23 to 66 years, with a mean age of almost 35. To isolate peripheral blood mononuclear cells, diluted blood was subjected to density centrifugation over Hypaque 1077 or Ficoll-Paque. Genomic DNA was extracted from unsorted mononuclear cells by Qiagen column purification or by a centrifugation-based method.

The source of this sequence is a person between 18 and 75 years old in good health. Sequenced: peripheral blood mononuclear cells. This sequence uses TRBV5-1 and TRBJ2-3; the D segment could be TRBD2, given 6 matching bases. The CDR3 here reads CASSRDFSTDTQYF. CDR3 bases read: TGCGCCAGCAGTCGGGACTTTAGCACAGATACG.